The clone carrying this T cell receptor (beta chain) has just a few counts. This entry comes from a study of response to subunit inactivated influenza vaccine. V lost 4 bases to trimming and J lost 0 bases, with 15 bases between them. The germline V gene has CDR1 DFQATT and CDR2 SNEGSKA (reference sequence). The CDR3 totals 15 residues. Each CDR3 protein gets one entry after TCRdb re-called the RT-PCR reads with MiXCR. The sample carries about 570,000 distinct CDR3 sequences, about 11% recorded once. The data were also submitted as part of a second study, on T cells expressing NK-cell markers. From that study: A 5'RACE template switching approach incorporating UMIs was used to make TCR beta cDNA. The same clonotypes also predominated in the CD3+CD56-NKG2C+ fraction of a few donors.

V gene TRBV20-1 combines with J gene TRBJ1-1, with a tentative D call TRBD1 (6 bases). Sequenced here: PBMCs from blood, sampled on the day of vaccination. This TCR derives from a man aged 45 to 65 who received an inactivated influenza vaccine. The DNA for the CDR3 is TGCAGTGCTACAACACGGACAGCCATGAACACTGAAGCTTTCTTT. Residues: CSATTRTAMNTEAFF.